This T cell receptor beta chain was sequenced for a study of identical twins. The cDNA had a unique molecular identifier and a template-switch universal primer site. A single record per CDR3 protein comes from TCRdb applying MiXCR to the 5' RACE reads. In the table there are hundreds of thousands of distinct CDR3 sequences, 5.5% to 7.5% of which are singletons. Whole-study results and caveats: Beta out-of-frame sequences displayed a weaker excess of sharing between twins. Models underpredicted monozygotic twin sharing of out-of-frame TCR alpha.

This clonotype was seen a handful of times. Its target is not known. The receptor was isolated from a young man in good health. Sequencing was performed on naive T cells sorted from blood.

CDR3 in amino acids: CASSLKSSAYTDTQYF. As DNA, the CDR3 is TGTGCCAGCAGTCTCAAATCTAGCGCTTACACAGATACGCAGTATTTT. J is TRBJ2-3 and V is TRBV12-3 or TRBV12-4, with a weak D call TRBD2 (6 bases). The CDR3 spans 16 residues. The ends were cut back, 5 bases at V and 2 bases at J, with 17 bases in the middle.